Sequencing of this T cell receptor (beta chain) was carried out in a study of blood T cells in healthy people across ages. Overall study results and limits: Estimated diversity, derived from one million T cells, was regarded as an underestimate.

Germline lookup yields CDR1 MDHEN and CDR2 SYDVKM. The CDR3 extends over 15 amino acids. Trimming cost V 7 bases and J 2 bases, with 15 bases left between them. With a J-beta primer mix and a sample-barcoded 5' primer, a second PCR ran roughly 7 to 11 cycles. The yield of each sample was at least 3 million CDR3-containing paired-end reads. TCRdb itself ran the 5' RACE reads through MiXCR, one entry per CDR3 protein. This table has some 700,000 distinct CDR3 sequences, over 20% appearing once. This clonotype appeared a few times. Its specificity is unknown. Donors were systemically healthy Caucasian individuals from Russia aged about 6 to 95 years.

The sample comprised blood. The chain uses TRBV28 and TRBJ1-5, with TRBD1 as a possible D gene (5 bases). The clonotype was recovered from a man between 70 and 80 years old in good health. The CDR3 DNA is TGTGCCAGCACCCCGGGAGGGGATGGCAATCAGCCCCAGCATTTT. It specifies CASTPGGDGNQPQHF.